This TCR beta chain was found in a study of T cells in Graves' hyperthyroidism and ophthalmopathy. Comments on this clonotype: At one of its ends the junction is not consistent with the germline gene, which may arise from a read error.

What was amplified from RNA transcripts were TCR beta CDR3 regions. In the first-round RT-PCR of the TCR CDR3, the HTBI primer set was used. MiXCR, run by TCRdb on the multiplex PCR reads, gives a single entry per CDR3 protein. The table includes 350,000 to 400,000 distinct CDR3 sequences, under 20% detected once. CDR1 and CDR2 (germline): SGHDN, FVKESK. This CDR3 comprises 17 residues. This clonotype was obtained from a woman younger than 35 with Graves' hyperthyroidism. Material: blood. This chain uses TRBV14 with TRBJ2-5, with D perhaps TRBD1 (5 bases). The CDR3 sequence is CASSQAPWAGLEETEYF. Written as DNA, the CDR3 is TGTGCCAGCAGCCAAGCTCCCTGGGCAGGGTTGGAAGAGACCGAGTACTTC.